This section outlines one T cell receptor (beta chain) sequence together with its context. The germline V and J ends were trimmed by 0 bases and 6 bases, with 9 bases remaining between them. Germline V gene lookup returns CDR1 SGHRS and CDR2 YFSETQ. This CDR3 has 13 residues. The record originates from a study of blood T cell repertoires in COVID-19. The overall study: Sites in the United States, Italy and Spain provided acute and convalescent COVID-19 samples.

The protocol was immunoSEQ multiplex PCR, while the TCRdb copy is restricted to in-frame clones and leaves out a portion. This sample has 390,000 or so clones, with approximately 88% found just once. Seattle's cohort entered during active infection and was followed longitudinally. The TCR originated in a woman between 25 and 40 years old with COVID-19, enrolled during active disease. The chain links TRBV5-1 to TRBJ1-2; D ambiguous. Sequencing was performed on peripheral blood. CDR3 sequence (DNA): TGCGCCAGCAGCTTGGGGCAGGTGGATGGCTACACCTTC. Translation: CASSLGQVDGYTF.